This paragraph covers one T cell receptor beta chain sequence. Its binding antigen is unknown. No base qualities exist here, and no much larger clone lies one base off it. Donors were healthy HIV-negative adults with no recently reported acute infections or vaccinations. All donors were Caucasian adults living in Nashville, Tennessee, USA. Magnetic negative selection was used to enrich CD4+ T cells, after which naive cells were positively selected on CD45RA and the negative fraction became the memory subset. After blood collection by leukapheresis, PBMCs were isolated using Ficoll-Histopaque density gradient centrifugation and then cryopreserved in the vapor phase of liquid nitrogen. Purity and quantity of every magnetically sorted T cell population were checked by analytical flow cytometry. Each sorted fraction had its genomic DNA isolated and then quantified by UV absorbance on a Nanodrop 2000c.

Using the deep immunoSEQ assay, TCR CDR3 regions were amplified from genomic DNA by multiplex PCR. Extracted genomic DNA from each cell subset was distributed evenly across all wells of several immunoSEQ 96-well plates, and each plate was treated as a replicate. For sorted subsets, each replicate PCR was loaded with approximately 200 ng genomic DNA, equivalent to about 30,000 T cell genomes. Purified libraries were measured with a Qubit 3.0 fluorometer, size-checked on a Bioanalyzer 2100, and measured again with the KAPA Library Quantification kit. Every immunoSEQ 96-well plate was sequenced on a dedicated single-read 150-cycle Illumina NextSeq 550 flow cell. The study's own analysis went as follows. The immunoSEQ output contained only junctional sequences without quality scores, so filtering could not match that applied to full-length reads. Sequences were annotated with PyIR, a Python wrapper for IgBLAST v1.9, and V/J genes and CDR3 were assigned using IMGT germline references. Any read was removed if the V/J assignment was weak (E-value above 1e-6), the CDR3 was missing, or the read contained stop codons, out-of-frame junctions, or ambiguous translated residues. V3J clonotypes were defined as sequences sharing an identical inferred V gene, J gene, and CDR3 amino acid sequence. To compute the percentage overlap between repertoires, the number of shared unique clonotypes was divided by the size of the smaller repertoire. Repertoire richness was assessed with RTK rarefaction, the Chao1 estimator, and Recon v2.1 estimates of unobserved clonotypes. Generation probabilities were computed with OLGA for all TCRbeta clonotypes obtained by the gDNA method from a few donors. In TCRdb, the immuneACCESS table is reduced to in-frame sequences with V and J assigned. These tables do not hold every clone; where another copy was compared, an unresolved V gene accounts for under half, and the others remain unexplained. V, J and clone size are those of that table, while D and trimming were read from the DNA. The sample data list 2 million to 2.5 million clones, and under 95% of these were observed just once. About 0.41% of the sample lies in the top ten.

This specimen comes from a study of shared clonotypes between healthy human individuals (dated by TCRdb to 2020 to 2021). For the study in its entirety: Three men and a couple of women, aged 18 to 49 years, made up the cohort. For each donor, three plates each were used for CD4 naive and CD4 memory, two plates were used for CD8 naive, and one plate was used for CD8 memory. To estimate repertoire size and how much clonotypes are shared between individuals, the study performed deep sequencing of blood TCR repertoires from about 5 healthy adults. To increase sequencing depth and limit assay-specific biases, different laboratories used diverse techniques to prepare libraries and sequence TCR repertoires. Between about 0.85 and 9.5 billion PBMCs per donor were obtained by leukapheresis. The investigation overall reported the following: When a handful of donors were compared, the shared fraction of clonotypes was 5% to 6.5% for naive CD4, about 4% for naive CD8, about 2.4% for memory CD4, and 0.35% to 0.5% for memory CD8. Compared with non-shared clonotypes, the clonotypes found in all four sorted-subset donors had higher generation probabilities. Even with the large sequencing depth, rarefaction of the sorted-subset datasets indicated that sequencing was incomplete. Pairwise subsampling indicated that sequencing depth was expected to affect the degree of clonotype sharing among donors. Sampling was restricted to blood, and TCR repertoires in tissue are likely to differ from TCR repertoires in blood. The small number of donors limited the genetic and exposure-history diversity represented. Larger estimated clonotype richness was generally found for naive subsets than for memory subsets.

From its cysteine to its phenylalanine, the CDR3 spans 15 amino acids. Only CDR3 DNA is held: 45 bases, read in frame from base 1. The germline V gene (reference sequence) yields LNHDA for CDR1 and SQIVND for CDR2. V is pared back by 4 bases and J by 2 bases, with 14 bases lying between the germline termini. Sequencing input: naive CD4+ T cells from PBMCs. Read against the paper, the sample's cell subset or site label means: CD45RA+ positively selected. The chain couples TRBV19 to TRBJ1-2; there is no confident call for the D gene. The TCR originated in a young man in good health. Some clones in this sample may be carry-over from other donors' samples. The CDR3 amino acid sequence is: CASSSGSRENYGYTF. The bases read TGTGCCAGTAGTAGCGGCAGCAGAGAGAACTATGGCTACACCTTC.